Each of the 22 T cell receptor beta chains below was sequenced from the same sample in a study of blood T cell repertoires in COVID-19. Method: immunoSEQ multiplex PCR; TCRdb's copy keeps in-frame clones and lacks some. The table shows 650,000 to 800,000 clones, with 85% to 90% occurring only once. Sequenced: peripheral blood. The receptors were sampled from a young woman with acute or convalescent COVID-19.

V is TRBV4-2 and J is TRBJ1-2; D gene unclear. This CDR3 spans 17 amino acids. CDR1 is LGHNA and CDR2 is YNFKEQ in the germline V gene. V dropped 0 bases and J dropped 1 base, with 15 bases sitting between them. CDR3 sequence (DNA): TGTGCCAGCAGCCAAGATTCCCGGCCCCGCGGTAACTATGGCTACACCTTC. It specifies CASSQDSRPRGNYGYTF.

The chain is built from TRBV5-4 and TRBJ2-2; TRBD2 is a possible D gene (6 bases). The CDR3 is 14 residues long. From germline, CDR1 is SGHNT and CDR2 YYREEE (reference sequence). Trimming removed 4 bases at V and 6 bases at J, with 13 bases between. The CDR3 spells CASSPGTSPGELFF. Here the CDR3 DNA reads TGTGCCAGCAGCCCGGGGACTTCTCCCGGGGAGCTGTTTTTT.

V and J are TRBV29-1 and TRBJ1-2; D is undetermined. Germline CDR1 SQVTM, CDR2 ANQGSEA. Trimming took 6 bases from V and 10 from J, leaving 15 bases between them. This CDR3 is built from 11 residues. The CDR3 sequence: CSVVSGPYYTF. CDR3 DNA sequence: TGCAGCGTCGTAAGTGGCCCTTACTACACCTTC.

The V gene is TRBV7-3, the J gene TRBJ2-1, with 12 nucleotides matching TRBD2. The length of the CDR3 is 15 residues. CDR1 and CDR2 (germline): SGHTA, FQGTGA. The V gene end was trimmed by 6 bases and the J gene end by 6 bases; junction bases not matched to a gene: 6. CDR3 DNA sequence: TGTGCCAGCAGTCCTACTAGCGGGGGGCCCAATGAGCAGTTCTTC. It codes for CASSPTSGGPNEQFF.

The genes are TRBV9 and TRBJ1-1; D is possibly TRBD1 (5 bases). Between the trimmed V and J ends, which lost 3 bases and 10 bases, there was a span of 13 bases. The germline CDR1 and CDR2 sequences are SGDLS and YYNGEE. The CDR3 consists of 12 residues. The CDR3 DNA reads TGTGCCAGCAGCGCGGGCCATACAGGAGCTTTCTTT. It yields the protein CASSAGHTGAFF.

The J gene is TRBJ2-5, the V gene TRBV2, with 13 positions matching TRBD2. Germline V gene lookup returns CDR1 SNHLY and CDR2 FYNNEI. The CDR3 consists of 15 residues. The V and J ends lost 6 bases and 4 bases, in that order; junction bases with no gene match: 5. This chain's CDR3 is CASSALAGGRETQYF. CDR3 coding DNA: TGTGCCAGCAGCGCACTAGCGGGGGGGCGAGAGACCCAGTACTTC. Filled out from reference TRBV2 and TRBJ2-5, the complete variable domain reads EPEVTQTPSHQVTQMGQEVILRCVPISNHLYFYWYRQILGQKVEFLVSFYNNEISEKSEIFDDQFSVERPDGSNFTLKIRSTKLEDSAMYFCASSALAGGRETQYFGPGTRLLVL.

The genes are TRBV19 and TRBJ2-2; D is possibly TRBD2 (7 bases). V was shortened by 3 bases and J by 4 bases, with 12 bases between the two germline ends. The CDR3 has 15 amino acids. CDR1 and CDR2 from the germline V gene are LNHDA and SQIVND (reference sequence). CDR3 sequence: CASSIRGAGTGELFF. CDR3 in DNA: TGTGCCAGTAGTATTCGGGGGGCAGGCACCGGGGAGCTGTTTTTT.

The genes are TRBV13 and TRBJ2-7; a possible D gene is TRBD1 (5 bases). Trimming shortened V by 3 bases and J by 3 bases, and 12 bases separated the two germline ends. This CDR3 has 14 amino acids. The germline V gene has CDR1 PRHDT and CDR2 FYEKMQ (reference sequence). In nucleotides, the CDR3 is TGTGCCAGCAGCTTGGGCAGGGATCACTACGAGCAGTACTTC. Translating gives CASSLGRDHYEQYF. The full variable domain, its missing parts supplied by reference TRBV13 and TRBJ2-7, is AAGVIQSPRHLIKEKRETATLKCYPIPRHDTVYWYQQGPGQDPQFLISFYEKMQSDKGSIPDRFSAQQFSDYHSELNMSSLELGDSALYFCASSLGRDHYEQYFGPGTRLTVT.

As regards this clone: Given the absence of the conserved phenylalanine or tryptophan at the CDR3 end, a read error is likely. Because the CDR3's place on the DNA is in doubt, the DNA is left out and the CDR3 is given as listed by TCRdb. The V gene is TRBV25-1, the J gene TRBJ1-4. Germline values: CDR1 MGHDK, CDR2 SYGVNS. The CDR3 sequence runs 17 residues, both termini included. The CDR3 protein is CASSGNVEGEIQKGLPL.

This chain joins TRBV2 and TRBJ1-5, with a possible D match to TRBD1 (5 bases). The CDR3 covers 13 residues. The germline V gene encodes CDR1 SNHLY and CDR2 FYNNEI. V lost 8 bases, J lost 2 bases, and 10 bases lay in between. The CDR3 DNA is TGTGCCAGCCTCAGGGATGGCAATCAGCCCCAGCATTTT. Its translation is CASLRDGNQPQHF.

About this clone: Other DNA sequences in the same sample also yield this CDR3. The CDR3 spells CASSLGQGASYEQYF. The CDR3 DNA follows: TGTGCCAGCAGCTTGGGACAGGGGGCGTCCTACGAGCAGTACTTC. The chain recombines TRBV5-4 with TRBJ2-7; 10 bases map to TRBD1. Losses at the gene ends were 0 bases for V and 1 base for J; bases not matched to a gene: 1. CDR3 length: 15 residues. Germline assignment: CDR1 SGHNT and CDR2 YYREEE (reference sequence).

Notes on this clone: Other DNA sequences within the sample encode an identical CDR3. V usage is TRBV24-1 and J usage is TRBJ1-2; D is unclear. Germline V gene data show CDR1 as KGHDR and CDR2 as SFDVKD. Trimming stripped 0 bases from V and 4 bases from J, with 5 bases between. There are 13 residues in the CDR3. The CDR3 protein is CATSDLHSYGYTF. The CDR3 nucleotides are TGTGCCACCAGTGATTTGCACAGCTATGGCTACACCTTC.

V usage is TRBV7-2 and J usage is TRBJ2-1; 7 bases map to TRBD2. CDR1 SGHTA and CDR2 FQGNSA come from the germline V gene. V was pared by 2 bases and J by 8 bases, with 3 bases of the junction left unmatched. The CDR3 sequence is 13 residues long. CDR3 amino acids: CASSLTREDEQFF. The DNA of the CDR3 is TGTGCCAGCAGCTTAACTCGGGAGGATGAGCAGTTCTTC.

J is TRBJ1-4 and V is TRBV7-2; TRBD1 is a possible D gene (5 bases). Trimming took 1 base from V and 5 from J, leaving 14 bases between them. Germline V lookup: CDR1 SGHTA, CDR2 FQGNSA. The CDR3 loop spans 16 amino acids. As DNA, the CDR3 is TGTGCCAGCAGCTTAGGATCGCGGCGGGGGAATGAAAAACTGTTTTTT. Residues: CASSLGSRRGNEKLFF. Full variable domain (remainder filled in from reference TRBV7-2 and TRBJ1-4): GAGVSQSPSNKVTEKGKDVELRCDPISGHTALYWYRQSLGQGLEFLIYFQGNSAPDKSGLPSDRFSAERTGGSVSTLTIQRTQQEDSAVYLCASSLGSRRGNEKLFFGSGTQLSVL.

This clone showed up just once. This sequence joins TRBV5-1 and TRBJ1-2; no firm D call. CDR1 and CDR2 (germline): SGHRS, YFSETQ. Trimming took 0 bases from V and 4 from J, leaving 13 bases between them. This CDR3 is 15 amino acids long. CDR3 sequence reads: CASSLEITNFYGYTF. The DNA of the CDR3 is TGCGCCAGCAGCTTGGAGATAACTAATTTCTATGGCTACACCTTC. Combining the CDR3 with reference TRBV5-1 and TRBJ1-2 gives the whole variable domain KAGVTQTPRYLIKTRGQQVTLSCSPISGHRSVSWYQQTPGQGLQFLFEYFSETQRNKGNFPGRFSGRQFSNSRSEMNVSTLELGDSALYLCASSLEITNFYGYTFGSGTRLTVV.

The gene calls are TRBV21-1 and TRBJ1-5; the table's TRBD1 call for D was not verified on the DNA. TRBV21-1 is recorded as a pseudogene. CDR3 size: 15 residues. CDR3 loop: CASSATASSNQPQHF. The CDR3 DNA follows: TGTGCCAGCAGCGCGACAGCAAGTAGCAATCAGCCCCAGCATTTT.

V and J are TRBV14 and TRBJ1-2; D call uncertain. CDR3 length: 15 amino acids. Trimming removed 1 base from V and 4 bases from J, with 13 bases in between. Germline CDR1 SGHDN, CDR2 FVKESK. This CDR3 is CASSQGSGVGYGYTF. The DNA of the CDR3 is TGTGCCAGCAGCCAAGGGTCCGGGGTGGGCTATGGCTACACCTTC.

About this clone itself: Additional DNA sequences in this sample encode the identical CDR3. The V and J genes are TRBV18 and TRBJ1-2; D might be TRBD1 (5 bases). The CDR3 covers 12 residues. Germline loops: CDR1 KGHSH, CDR2 LQKENI. Trimming left V 3 bases short and J 6 bases short, with 8 bases between. CDR3 sequence reads: CASSPTGDGYTF. DNA for the CDR3: TGTGCCAGCTCACCCACAGGAGATGGCTACACCTTC. Combining the CDR3 with reference TRBV18 and TRBJ1-2 gives the whole variable domain NAGVMQNPRHLVRRRGQEARLRCSPMKGHSHVYWYRQLPEEGLKFMVYLQKENIIDESGMPKERFSAEFPKEGPSILRIQQVVRGDSAAYFCASSPTGDGYTFGSGTRLTVV.

CDR3 bases: TGTGCCAGCAGCTTGGAGCTAGCGGGGGGCACAGATACGCAGTATTTT. Translation gives CASSLELAGGTDTQYF. V is TRBV5-5 and J is TRBJ2-3, with 10 positions matching TRBD2. The germline gives CDR1 SGHKS, CDR2 YYEKEE (reference sequence). The CDR3 is 16 residues long. V lost 0 bases to trimming and J lost 1 base; unmatched junction nucleotides: 2.

V is TRBV5-6 and J is TRBJ1-2; D ambiguous. The V gene's germline CDR1 is SGHDT and CDR2 YYEEEE. V was clipped by 4 bases and J by 3 bases, with 10 bases between them. CDR3 length: 13 residues. Written as DNA, the CDR3 is TGTGCCAGCAGCCCAACTTTGGACTATGGCTACACCTTC. It codes for CASSPTLDYGYTF. Together with reference TRBV5-6 and TRBJ1-2, the CDR3 gives the full variable domain: DAGVTQSPTHLIKTRGQQVTLRCSPKSGHDTVSWYQQALGQGPQFIFQYYEEEERQRGNFPDRFSGHQFPNYSSELNVNALLLGDSALYLCASSPTLDYGYTFGSGTRLTVV.

The CDR3 loop reads CASSIRASGELFF. As DNA, the CDR3 is TGTGCCAGCTCAATACGAGCGTCCGGGGAGCTGTTTTTT. The V gene is TRBV18, the J gene TRBJ2-2, with no clear D. Per germline, CDR1 KGHSH and CDR2 LQKENI. Trimming pared 5 bases from V and 6 bases from J, leaving 10 bases between. This CDR3 has 13 residues.

This clone was recorded a few times. CDR3 residues: CASSLDRGNTEAFF. The CDR3 nucleotides read TGTGCCAGCTCACTTGACAGGGGGAACACTGAAGCTTTCTTT. This chain joins TRBV18 and TRBJ1-1; 8 nucleotides agree with TRBD1. J gave up 1 base and V 4 bases, and 2 bases lay outside the gene matches. Germline V lookup: CDR1 KGHSH, CDR2 LQKENI. This CDR3 spans 14 amino acids.